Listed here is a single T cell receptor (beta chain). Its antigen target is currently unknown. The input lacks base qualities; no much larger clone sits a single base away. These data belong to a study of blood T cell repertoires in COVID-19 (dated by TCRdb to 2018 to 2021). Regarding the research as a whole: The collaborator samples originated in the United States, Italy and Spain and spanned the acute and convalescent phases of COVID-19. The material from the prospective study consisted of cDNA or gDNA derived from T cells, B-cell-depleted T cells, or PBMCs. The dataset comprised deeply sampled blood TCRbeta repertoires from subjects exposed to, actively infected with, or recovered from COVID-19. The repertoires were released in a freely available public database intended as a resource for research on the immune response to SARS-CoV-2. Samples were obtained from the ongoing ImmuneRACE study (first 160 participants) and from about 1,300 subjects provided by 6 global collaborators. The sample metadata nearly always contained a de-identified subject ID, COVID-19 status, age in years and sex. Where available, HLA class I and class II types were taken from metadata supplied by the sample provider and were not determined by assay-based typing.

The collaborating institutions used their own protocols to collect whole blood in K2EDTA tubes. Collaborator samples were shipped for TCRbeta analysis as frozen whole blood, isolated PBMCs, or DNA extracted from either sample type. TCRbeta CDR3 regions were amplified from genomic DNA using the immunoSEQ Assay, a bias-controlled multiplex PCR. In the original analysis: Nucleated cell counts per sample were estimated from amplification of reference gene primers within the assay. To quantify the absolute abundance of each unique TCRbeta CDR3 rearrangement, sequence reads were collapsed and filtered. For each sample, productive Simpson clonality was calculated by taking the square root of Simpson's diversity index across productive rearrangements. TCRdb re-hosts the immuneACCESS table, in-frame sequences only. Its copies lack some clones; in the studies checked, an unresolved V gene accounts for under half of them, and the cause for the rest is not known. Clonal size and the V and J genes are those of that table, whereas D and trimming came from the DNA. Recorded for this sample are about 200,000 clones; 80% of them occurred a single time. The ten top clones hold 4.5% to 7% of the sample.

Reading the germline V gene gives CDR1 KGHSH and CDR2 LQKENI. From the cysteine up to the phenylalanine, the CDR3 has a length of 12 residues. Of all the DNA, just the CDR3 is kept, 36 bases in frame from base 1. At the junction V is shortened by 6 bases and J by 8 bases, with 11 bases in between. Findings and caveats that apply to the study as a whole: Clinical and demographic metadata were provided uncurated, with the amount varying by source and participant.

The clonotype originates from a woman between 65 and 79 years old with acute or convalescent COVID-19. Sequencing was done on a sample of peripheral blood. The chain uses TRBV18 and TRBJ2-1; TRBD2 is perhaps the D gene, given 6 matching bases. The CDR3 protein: CASSPGGDEQFF. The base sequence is TGTGCCAGCTCCCCCGGAGGGGATGAGCAGTTCTTC.